This T cell receptor beta chain emerged from a study of blood T cell repertoires in COVID-19. Background on the study: Collection of acute and convalescent COVID-19 samples took place in the United States, Italy and Spain. In each case, the material was cDNA or gDNA derived from T cells, B-cell-depleted T cells, or PBMCs.

In the authors' workflow: Estimates of nucleated cell counts were drawn from the amplification of reference gene primers. Measured with immunoSEQ multiplex PCR; TCRdb has only the in-frame clones, and not every one. V, J and clone size are taken as reported in that table, and D and trimming were inferred from the DNA itself. The sample has about 42,000 clones, about three quarters seen once. This clone was recorded only once. This CDR3 has 15 amino acids. Germline V gene sequence: CDR1 LGHDT, CDR2 YNNKEL (reference sequence). The V end was cut by 4 bases, the J end by 0 bases, with 10 bases between. The receptor comes from a man between 65 and 80 years old with active or convalescent COVID-19. Sequenced material: peripheral blood. The chain carries TRBV3-1 (or the pseudogene TRBV3-2) and TRBJ1-3; D is undetermined. CDR3: CASSRDSISGNTIYF. CDR3 nucleotides: TGTGCCAGCAGCCGAGATTCCATCTCTGGAAACACCATATATTTT.